This TCR beta chain was sequenced for a study of blood T cell repertoires in COVID-19. Assay: immunoSEQ multiplex PCR; the TCRdb copy retains only in-frame clones and omits some. The table records about 40,000 clones, 80% to 90% of them present only once. The CDR3 consists of 14 residues. The V gene's germline CDR1 is LGHNA and CDR2 YNFKEQ. Trimming shortened V by 8 bases and J by 1 base, and 14 bases separated the two germline ends. The specimen sequenced was peripheral blood. This receptor was taken from a woman aged 65 to 85 with acute or convalescent COVID-19. The V call is TRBV4-2, the J call TRBJ2-5; tentative D call: TRBD1 (6 bases). CDR3 DNA sequence: TGTGCCAGCTCCAAGACAGGAGCCCAAGAGACCCAGTACTTC. Its translation is CASSKTGAQETQYF.